This T cell receptor (beta chain) originates from a study of OX40 agonist ivuxolimab in advanced cancers. The study in broad terms: Ivuxolimab was an agonistic, fully human IgG2 monoclonal antibody directed against OX40 (CD134), a costimulatory receptor. Intravenous ivuxolimab was administered to patients every 2 weeks at six dose levels: 0.01, 0.1, 0.3, 1.5, 3 and 10 mg/kg. Among the roughly 50 dose-escalation patients, some 19 had hepatocellular carcinoma, some 15 melanoma, 9 renal cell carcinoma and 9 head and neck cancer. A male proportion of roughly 85% and a mean age of approximately 60 years, ranging from 23 to 79, were recorded for the dose-escalation cohort. Prior anti-PD-1, anti-PD-L1 or anti-CTLA-4 therapy was permitted, and approximately 40% of dose-escalation patients had received checkpoint inhibitors. Partial responses occurred in three dose-escalation patients: two with cutaneous melanoma and one with hepatocellular carcinoma. Peripheral TCRbeta sequencing aimed to test whether ivuxolimab altered TCR sequence diversity and caused clonal T-cell expansion. The paper reports the monotherapy dose-escalation portion (N of about 50 patients) of the phase I ivuxolimab trial.

At the junction V is shortened by 1 base and J by 3 bases, with 7 bases in between. The germline V gene specifies SGHRS as CDR1 and YFSETQ as CDR2. The CDR3 measures 13 amino acids from cysteine to phenylalanine. The only DNA kept is the CDR3, 39 bases in frame from the first base. Notes on this clone: It lacks a known antigen. No quality values exist for individual bases; no much larger clone is one base distant.

What the authors observed across the whole study: Low levels of normalized T-cell clonal expansion were also seen in some patients who did not respond. In partial responders in the 0.1-3.0 mg/kg groups, normalized peripheral clonal expansion was found to be among the lowest, especially among CD8+ T cells. Antigen specificity was not determined for the clonally expanded peripheral T cells. At doses from 0.1 to 3.0 mg/kg, clonal expansion was seen in both CD4+ and CD8+ blood T cells between baseline and week 6. After ivuxolimab, expanded clones were on average more numerous among CD8+ T cells than among CD4+ T cells.

Patients with a history of autoimmune disease or receiving systemic immunosuppression were excluded from the trial. In every dose cohort, peripheral blood was drawn for TCR sequencing at baseline, cycle 4 day 1, and cycle 7 day 1. Samples came from an open-label, multicenter, first-in-human phase I dose-escalation trial of ivuxolimab. Adults with locally advanced or metastatic melanoma, renal cell, hepatocellular, or head and neck squamous cell carcinoma were enrolled in the trial. Before TCR sequencing, CD4+ T cells and CD8+ T cells were sorted from peripheral blood as separate populations. Genomic DNA was extracted from sorted cells for sequencing of the TCRbeta CDR3 region. The immunoSEQ Assay was used for sequencing of TCRbeta CDR3 regions. The source is immuneACCESS, and TCRdb retained only in-frame sequences with V and J called. Part of the clones is not carried over; for the studies checked, unresolved V genes explain less than half of this, and the remainder is unexplained. The sample has around 63,000 clones on record, roughly 90% of them singletons. The top ten constitute around 1% of the sample.

This clonotype originated in an adult with an advanced solid tumor such as melanoma, head and neck, liver or kidney cancer. The rearranged segments are TRBV5-1 and TRBJ1-1; the D gene is unclear. This sample comprised CD4+ or CD8+ T cells sorted from blood, obtained in a trial of the OX40 agonist ivuxolimab. The DNA sequence reads TGCGCCAGCAGCTTGAGGGATGACACTGAAGCTTTCTTT. This gives the protein CASSLRDDTEAFF.